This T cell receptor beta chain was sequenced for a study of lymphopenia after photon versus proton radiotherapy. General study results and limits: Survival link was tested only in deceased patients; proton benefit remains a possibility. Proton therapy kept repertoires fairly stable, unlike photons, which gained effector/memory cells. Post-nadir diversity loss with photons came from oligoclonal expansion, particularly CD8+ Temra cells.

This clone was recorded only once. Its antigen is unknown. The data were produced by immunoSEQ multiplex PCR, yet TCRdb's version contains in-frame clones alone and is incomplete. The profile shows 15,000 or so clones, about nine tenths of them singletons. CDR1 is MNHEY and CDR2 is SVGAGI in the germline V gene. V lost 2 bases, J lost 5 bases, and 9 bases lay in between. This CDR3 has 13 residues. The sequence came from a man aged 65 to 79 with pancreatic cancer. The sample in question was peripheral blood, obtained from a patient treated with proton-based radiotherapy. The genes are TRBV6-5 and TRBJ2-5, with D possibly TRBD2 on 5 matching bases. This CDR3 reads CASSYRGPETQYF. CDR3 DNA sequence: TGTGCCAGCAGTTACCGGGGTCCGGAGACCCAGTACTTC.